This T cell receptor beta chain originates from a study of T cells after posttransplantation cyclophosphamide. TCRdb's copy holds only in-frame clones and misses some; the assay was immunoSEQ multiplex PCR. Among some 54,000 clones listed, 90% to 95% were seen once. Trimming cost V 2 bases and J 3 bases, with 8 bases left between them. Germline CDR1 and CDR2: SGHNT and YENEEA. The CDR3 is 14 amino acids. About this clone: Its antigen is unknown.

The study, taken as a whole, reports: Skin or GI-infiltrating T cells shared few TRB sequences with blood. Donor CD8+ memory clones often dominated recipient blood repertoires at later times.

The TCR comes from a woman in her twenties or thirties in good health and a related stem cell transplant donor. This chain connects TRBV11-3 to TRBJ2-1, with no clear D. The sequenced sample was PBMCs. CDR3 bases: TGTGCCAGCAGCTTAAATGAGAACTACAATGAGCAGTTCTTC. Translation: CASSLNENYNEQFF.